This T cell receptor (beta chain) derives from a study of lymphopenia after photon versus proton radiotherapy. Sequenced by immunoSEQ multiplex PCR; TCRdb stores in-frame clones only, minus some. The sample holds about 18,000 clones; more than 65% are singletons and the top ten take around a fifth. Sequences were derived from peripheral blood, sampled from a patient treated with proton-based radiotherapy. The receptor's source is a man between 65 and 85 years old with pancreatic cancer.

This chain's CDR3 is CASSLGLAGGREETQYF. CDR3 sequence (DNA): TGCGCCAGCAGCTTGGGACTAGCGGGGGGCCGGGAAGAGACCCAGTACTTC. The rearrangement uses TRBV5-1 and TRBJ2-5; 13 nucleotides match TRBD2. This CDR3 region has 17 residues. V lost 0 bases to trimming and J lost 3 bases; unmatched junction nucleotides: 5. Germline CDR1 reads SGHRS; CDR2 reads YFSETQ.